Listed below are T cell receptor beta chains from one sample, sequenced in a study of T-cell memory formation after mild COVID-19. TCRdb re-called the 5' RACE reads with MiXCR, one entry per CDR3 protein. The sample yields some 68,000 distinct CDR3 sequences, 16% seen once. Input material: PBMCs or a T cell subset sorted from them (not recorded which). The receptors were sampled from an adult woman who had mild COVID-19 (a few samples of this study predate the infection). Cell type and time point are not known. Both conserved end residues are part of each CDR3. A D gene is named only where the DNA matches it firmly. Expanded clones are given a class, and other clones once, few, many or no size at all.

clone size: few
J gene: TRBJ2-5
V gene: TRBV24-1
D gene: NA
CDR3 DNA: TGTGCCACCAGTGATTTGTCTCCGGGGCCGGCGACCCAGTACTTC
CDR3 protein: CATSDLSPGPATQYF

clone size: NA
J gene: TRBJ2-1
V gene: TRBV7-9
D gene: TRBD1
CDR3 DNA: TGTGCCAGCAGCCCCGGGACAGGGGCCAATGAGCAGTTCTTC
CDR3 protein: CASSPGTGANEQFF

clone size: many
J gene: TRBJ2-5
V gene: TRBV7-9
D gene: NA
CDR3 DNA: TGTGCCAGCAGTTTCGGGGAGACCCAGTACTTC
CDR3 protein: CASSFGETQYF

clone size: NA
J gene: TRBJ2-5
V gene: TRBV21-1
D gene: NA
CDR3 DNA: TGTGCCAGCAGCGGGGGAGCGACAGGTCCGGAGACCCAGTACTTC
CDR3 protein: CASSGGATGPETQYF

clone size: many
J gene: TRBJ2-7
V gene: TRBV7-9
D gene: NA
CDR3 DNA: TGTGCCAGCAGTCAACCCAGTCAAAACTACGAGCAGTACTTC
CDR3 protein: CASSQPSQNYEQYF

clone size: few
J gene: TRBJ2-7
V gene: TRBV5-6
D gene: NA
CDR3 DNA: TGTGCCAGCAGCTTGGGGACAAATTCCTACGAGCAGTACTTC
CDR3 protein: CASSLGTNSYEQYF

clone size: few
J gene: TRBJ2-4
V gene: TRBV27
D gene: NA
CDR3 DNA: TGTGCCAGCAGTTCCGCCCTAGCCAAAAACATTCAGTACTTC
CDR3 protein: CASSSALAKNIQYF

clone size: few
J gene: TRBJ2-7
V gene: TRBV14
D gene: NA
CDR3 DNA: TGTGCCAGCAGCCAATACAACTACGAGCAGTACTTC
CDR3 protein: CASSQYNYEQYF

clone size: NA
J gene: TRBJ1-5
V gene: TRBV7-8
D gene: NA
CDR3 DNA: TGTGCCAGCAGCGACAGCGCCCTGCAGCCCCAGCATTTT
CDR3 protein: CASSDSALQPQHF

clone size: few
J gene: TRBJ1-4
V gene: TRBV7-9
D gene: NA
CDR3 DNA: TGTGCCGGGGAGGGATCCAATCCAGAAAAACTGTTTTTT
CDR3 protein: CAGEGSNPEKLFF

clone size: NA
J gene: TRBJ2-1
V gene: TRBV6-5
D gene: TRBD2
CDR3 DNA: TGTGCCAGCAGTTACTCGAGACTAGCGGGAGGGCCCGGCAATGAGCAGTTCTTC
CDR3 protein: CASSYSRLAGGPGNEQFF

clone size: few
J gene: TRBJ1-6
V gene: TRBV15
D gene: NA
CDR3 DNA: TGTGCCACCAGCAGAGGGGTGGAAGGGGTAACTTCACCCCTCCACTTT
CDR3 protein: CATSRGVEGVTSPLHF

clone size: NA
J gene: TRBJ2-1
V gene: TRBV15
D gene: NA
CDR3 DNA: TGTGCCACCAGCAGATCTGACGACGGGCACAATGAGCAGTTCTTC
CDR3 protein: CATSRSDDGHNEQFF

clone size: NA
J gene: TRBJ2-1
V gene: TRBV7-3
D gene: NA
CDR3 DNA: TGTGCCAGCAGCTTACGGGAGTACAATGAGCAGTTCTTC
CDR3 protein: CASSLREYNEQFF

clone size: NA
J gene: TRBJ2-7
V gene: TRBV5-5
D gene: NA
CDR3 DNA: TGTGCCAGCAGCTTAACGGGACACGGAGCCTACGAGCAGTACTTC
CDR3 protein: CASSLTGHGAYEQYF

clone size: NA
J gene: TRBJ2-2
V gene: TRBV6-6
D gene: NA
CDR3 DNA: TGTGCCAGCACTATACCAAACACCGGGGAGCTGTTTTTT
CDR3 protein: CASTIPNTGELFF

clone size: NA
J gene: TRBJ2-1
V gene: TRBV7-6
D gene: TRBD2
CDR3 DNA: TGTGCCAGCAGCCCCGGACTAGCGGGAGGCAATGAGCAGTTCTTC
CDR3 protein: CASSPGLAGGNEQFF

clone size: few
J gene: TRBJ2-1
V gene: TRBV30
D gene: NA
CDR3 DNA: TGTGCCTGGAGTCCGATTGGTAATGAGCAGTTCTTC
CDR3 protein: CAWSPIGNEQFF

clone size: NA
J gene: TRBJ2-1
V gene: TRBV4-1
D gene: NA
CDR3 DNA: TGCGCCAGCAGCCAAGTTGGGGCGGATGAGCAGTTCTTC
CDR3 protein: CASSQVGADEQFF

clone size: NA
J gene: TRBJ2-1
V gene: TRBV2
D gene: NA
CDR3 DNA: TGTGCCAGCAACAGGGAGGGCTACAATGAGCAGTTCTTC
CDR3 protein: CASNREGYNEQFF

clone size: NA
J gene: TRBJ2-1
V gene: TRBV9
D gene: TRBD2
CDR3 DNA: TGTGCCAGCAGCCCCGCAGCGGGGGGGCCCAATGAGCAGTTCTTC
CDR3 protein: CASSPAAGGPNEQFF

clone size: NA
J gene: TRBJ2-2
V gene: TRBV7-6
D gene: NA
CDR3 DNA: TGTGCCAGCAGCTTAGACGGGGTAGACACCGGGGAGCTGTTTTTT
CDR3 protein: CASSLDGVDTGELFF

clone size: NA
J gene: TRBJ2-3
V gene: TRBV2
D gene: NA
CDR3 DNA: TGTGCCAGCAGTGATACCTACACAGATACGCAGTATTTT
CDR3 protein: CASSDTYTDTQYF

clone size: once
J gene: TRBJ1-2
V gene: TRBV5-6
D gene: NA
CDR3 DNA: TGTGCCATCAGGCGGGGCGGGTATGGCTACACCTTC
CDR3 protein: CAIRRGGYGYTF

clone size: NA
J gene: TRBJ1-2
V gene: TRBV20-1
D gene: NA
CDR3 DNA: TGCAGTGCGCTGGACCTCTATGGCTACACCTTC
CDR3 protein: CSALDLYGYTF

clone size: NA
J gene: TRBJ2-6
V gene: TRBV20-1
D gene: NA
CDR3 DNA: TGCAGTGCTAGAGAGTCAGGGGCCAACGTCCTGACTTTC
CDR3 protein: CSARESGANVLTF

clone size: many
J gene: TRBJ2-5
V gene: TRBV5-5
D gene: NA
CDR3 DNA: TGTGCCAGCAGCTTCCTAGATTTTGAGACCCAGTACTTC
CDR3 protein: CASSFLDFETQYF

clone size: NA
J gene: TRBJ2-1
V gene: TRBV24-1
D gene: TRBD1
CDR3 DNA: TGTGCCACCAGTGACCCTACTGGACAGGCCCATGAGCAGTTCTTC
CDR3 protein: CATSDPTGQAHEQFF

clone size: few
J gene: TRBJ2-1
V gene: TRBV4-1
D gene: TRBD1
CDR3 DNA: TGCGCCAGCAGCTCGCCCGGGACAGGGGACAATGAGCAGTTCTTC
CDR3 protein: CASSSPGTGDNEQFF

clone size: few
J gene: TRBJ2-2
V gene: TRBV29-1
D gene: TRBD2
CDR3 DNA: TGCAGCGTGCGGGGGTCTCCGAACACCGGGGAGCTGTTTTTT
CDR3 protein: CSVRGSPNTGELFF